This T cell receptor beta chain comes out of a study of Ad26.COV2.S vaccination and SARS-CoV-2 variants. Background on the study: Donor was one of the participants in the Ad26.COV2.S arm of the COV1001 trial. Study results and limitations: Vaccine and placebo recipients had comparable breadth of non-spike TCRs. There was a possibility that the TCR breadth and depth analyses underestimated total T cell responses.

Treatment reported: some 19 received Ad26.COV2.S at low or high dose, single or two shots; 5 received placebo; per-sample allocation not given. After the first vaccine or placebo injection, samples were drawn on day 63. With regard to this clone: Its antigen is as yet unknown.

CDR1 is GTSNPN and CDR2 is SVGIG in the germline V gene (reference sequence). CDR3 length: 14 amino acids. V shed 1 base, J shed 4 bases, and the junction held 0 bases outside the gene matches. TCRdb's table, derived via immunoSEQ multiplex PCR, lists solely in-frame clones and lacks some. The sample contains about 480,000 clones, around 85% of which appear only once. The sequencing used peripheral blood, collected in a trial of Ad26.COV2.S vaccine versus placebo. The V and J genes are TRBV30 and TRBJ2-1, with 11 bases lining up with TRBD2. The sequence was collected from a person aged 18-65 years who received the Ad26.COV2.S COVID-19 vaccine or a placebo. CDR3 region: CAWSGLAGYNEQFF. Written as DNA, the CDR3 is TGTGCCTGGAGTGGACTAGCGGGATACAATGAGCAGTTCTTC.